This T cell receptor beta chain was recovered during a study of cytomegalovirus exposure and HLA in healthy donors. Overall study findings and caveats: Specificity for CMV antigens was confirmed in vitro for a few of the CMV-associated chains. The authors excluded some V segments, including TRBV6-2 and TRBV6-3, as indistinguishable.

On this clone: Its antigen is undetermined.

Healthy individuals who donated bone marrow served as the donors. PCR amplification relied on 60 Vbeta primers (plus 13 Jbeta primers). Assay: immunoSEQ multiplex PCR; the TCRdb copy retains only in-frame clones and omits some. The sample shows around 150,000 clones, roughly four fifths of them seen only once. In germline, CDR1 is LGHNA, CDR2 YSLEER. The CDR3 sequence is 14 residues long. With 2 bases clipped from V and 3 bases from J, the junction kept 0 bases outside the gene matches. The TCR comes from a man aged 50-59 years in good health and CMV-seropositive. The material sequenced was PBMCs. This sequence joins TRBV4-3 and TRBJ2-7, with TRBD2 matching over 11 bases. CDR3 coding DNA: TGCGCCAGCAGCCAAACTAGCGGGGGCTACGAGCAGTACTTC. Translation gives CASSQTSGGYEQYF.